This T cell receptor (beta chain) comes out of a study of T cells in Graves' hyperthyroidism and ophthalmopathy. The CDR3 regions of TCR beta were amplified from RNA transcripts. First-round RT-PCR targeting the TCR CDR3 was performed with the HTBI primer set. TCRdb reanalysed the multiplex PCR reads using MiXCR and keeps one entry per CDR3 protein. The table shows 500,000 to 800,000 distinct CDR3 sequences, with nearly 45% occurring only once. On this clonotype: Its specificity is unknown.

Study-wide results and limits: Also found in blood were most expanded thyroid clonotypes above 0.001.

Germline CDR1 reads SEHNR; CDR2 reads FQNEAQ (reference sequence). The CDR3 has 17 residues. V lost 5 bases and J 3 bases, leaving 19 bases between the germline ends. The sequence was obtained from an adult man with Graves' disease, either hyperthyroidism or ophthalmopathy (not recorded which). Source material: peripheral blood or thyroid tissue (not recorded which). The chain employs TRBV7-9 and TRBJ1-4, with a tentative D call TRBD1 (6 bases). In DNA, the CDR3 is TGTGCCAGCAGCCCGACAGGACCGCCGTTACCTAATGAAAAACTGTTTTTT. This gives the protein CASSPTGPPLPNEKLFF.